The clone carrying this T cell receptor (beta chain) was found a few times. Its cognate antigen is unknown. Treatment defined: 15 to 20 received Ad26.COV2.S at low or high dose, single or two shots; 5 received placebo; per-sample allocation not given. The investigators took samples on day 63 after the first vaccine or placebo injection. This sample is drawn from a study of Ad26.COV2.S vaccination and SARS-CoV-2 variants. General study points: Once vaccination had occurred, spike-specific CD8+ and CD4+ T cell responses reportedly showed substantial breadth.

TCRdb's table, derived via immunoSEQ multiplex PCR, lists solely in-frame clones and lacks some. The table includes 380,000 or so clones, about nine tenths detected once. This CDR3 contains 14 residues. V shed 5 bases and J 5 bases; nucleotides not matched to a gene: 7. Germline values: CDR1 SQVTM, CDR2 ANQGSEA. The sample here was peripheral blood, taken in a trial of Ad26.COV2.S vaccine versus placebo. The rearrangement uses TRBV29-1 and TRBJ1-4; 8 bases are shared with TRBD1. The sequence was collected from a person aged 18-60 years who received the Ad26.COV2.S COVID-19 vaccine or a placebo. CDR3 amino acids: CSVRKDRENEKLFF. The CDR3 nucleotides read TGCAGCGTTAGGAAGGACAGGGAAAATGAAAAACTGTTTTTT.